This passage covers 21 T cell receptor beta chains from one sample sequenced in a study of T cell repertoires in cytomegalovirus infection. TCRdb processed the reads anew with MiXCR; each CDR3 protein has one entry. The top ten hold about an eighth of the sample, which has 650,000 to 850,000 distinct CDR3 sequences, 29% seen once. These receptors are not linked to any known antigen. The input for sequencing was cultured CD8+ T cells from PBMCs, taken from culture after CMV antigen stimulation. These receptor sequences come from a human donor in good health (CMV status not recorded). Some clones in this sample may be carry-over from other donors' samples.

The V and J genes are TRBV7-9 and TRBJ2-1; 7 bases line up with TRBD2. V shed 5 bases and J 1 base; nucleotides not matched to a gene: 8. Germline CDR1 and CDR2: SEHNR and FQNEAQ (reference sequence). CDR3 length: 16 residues. Written as DNA, the CDR3 is TGTGCCAGCAGCCCCGCGGCGGGAGCGTCCTACAATGAGCAGTTCTTC. This codes for CASSPAAGASYNEQFF.

A word on this clonotype: At one end the junction does not follow the germline gene, possibly because of a read error. The chain has TRBV7-3 and TRBJ2-2; perhaps TRBD1 as D (7 bases). The CDR3 has 16 amino acids. Germline V gene data show CDR1 as SGHTA and CDR2 as FQGTGA. The CDR3 reads CTSSFSGRGVPGELFF. The CDR3 DNA reads as TGTACCAGCAGCTTCTCCGGCAGGGGGGTCCCCGGGGAGCTGTTTTTT.

The chain joins TRBV3-1 to TRBJ1-1, with TRBD1 matching over 8 bases. V dropped 4 bases and J dropped 6; count of bases not matched to a gene: 7. CDR3 length: 14 amino acids. Germline V gives CDR1 LGHDT, CDR2 YNNKEL (reference sequence). The CDR3 DNA reads as TGTGCCAGCAGCCCCGACAGGGGTATCGCTGAAGCTTTCTTT. This sequence encodes CASSPDRGIAEAFF.

In its sample, this clonotype was seen a few times. The chain is built from TRBV6-1 and TRBJ2-2, with TRBD1 matching over 8 bases. Germline CDR1 MNHNS, CDR2 SASEGT. The CDR3 totals 15 residues. V lost 4 bases to trimming and J lost 1 base; unmatched junction nucleotides: 2. CDR3 in DNA: TGTGCCAGCAGTGGACAGGGGATGAACACCGGGGAGCTGTTTTTT. It translates to CASSGQGMNTGELFF.

The V and J genes are TRBV27 and TRBJ2-2; TRBD1 is a possible D gene (6 bases). Germline CDR1 MNHEY, CDR2 SMNVEV (reference sequence). Trimming pared 11 bases from V and 4 bases from J, leaving 14 bases between. The CDR3 spans 13 residues. The CDR3 DNA follows: TGTGCCTCATCAGGGACACCCACCGGGGAGCTGTTTTTT. The encoded protein is CASSGTPTGELFF.

V and J are TRBV27 and TRBJ1-2; 9 nucleotides align to TRBD1. Germline V CDR1 and CDR2: MNHEY, SMNVEV (reference sequence). The CDR3 has 18 residues. J gave up 7 bases and V 3 bases, and 18 bases lay outside the gene matches. CDR3 sequence (DNA): TGTGCCAGCAGTTTTGGGGGTCATGACGGACAGGGGATCGGTGGCTACACCTTC. It yields the protein CASSFGGHDGQGIGGYTF.

CDR3 DNA sequence: TGTGCCAGCAGCTCCCGGGACAGGGATTCGGGTGAGCAGTTCTTC. Protein sequence: CASSSRDRDSGEQFF. The chain employs TRBV11-3 and TRBJ2-1; 9 nucleotides match TRBD1. Germline assignment: CDR1 SGHNT and CDR2 YENEEA. V lost 4 bases and J lost 9; bases outside the gene matches: 10. This CDR3 region has 15 residues.

This chain links TRBV19 with TRBJ1-1; tentatively, D is TRBD1 (5 bases). The CDR3 spans 13 residues. The germline V and J ends were trimmed by 6 bases and 4 bases, with 12 bases remaining between them. Germline CDR1 reads LNHDA; CDR2 reads SQIVND (reference sequence). CDR3: CASRPQVSTEAFF. In DNA, the CDR3 is TGTGCCAGTAGACCACAGGTTAGCACTGAAGCTTTCTTT.

This chain joins TRBV7-6 and TRBJ2-2; no firm D call. The V gene lost 2 bases and the J gene lost 6 bases, with 13 bases spanning the gap. Germline V gives CDR1 SGHVS, CDR2 FNYEAQ. The CDR3 has 15 residues. CDR3 nucleotide sequence: TGTGCCAGCAGCTTATTAGCCGGTCTCCCCGGGGAGCTGTTTTTT. It specifies CASSLLAGLPGELFF. Full variable domain (remainder filled in from reference TRBV7-6 and TRBJ2-2): GAGVSQSPRYKVTKRGQDVALRCDPISGHVSLYWYRQALGQGPEFLTYFNYEAQQDKSGLPNDRFSAERPEGSISTLTIQRTEQRDSAMYRCASSLLAGLPGELFFGEGSRLTVL.

This chain links TRBV6-1 with TRBJ1-2; D perhaps matches TRBD1 (6 bases). V was trimmed by 5 bases and J by 5 bases, leaving 15 bases between them. The CDR3 is made up of 14 amino acids. Germline CDR1 MNHNS, CDR2 SASEGT. CDR3 coding DNA: TGTGCCAGCAGTCTCCAGGACAGAGGTTATGGCTACACCTTC. This gives the protein CASSLQDRGYGYTF.

The chain joins TRBV6-5 to TRBJ2-2, with a tentative D call TRBD2 (5 bases). V was cut by 2 bases and J by 11 bases, with 9 bases left in between. The CDR3 covers 12 residues. Germline V gene lookup returns CDR1 MNHEY and CDR2 SVGAGI. CDR3 DNA sequence: TGTGCCAGCAGTTACGAGGGTAAAGAGCTGTTTTTT. It translates to CASSYEGKELFF.

This clonotype has a handful of counts. The rearrangement joins TRBV20-1 to TRBJ2-1; 13 bases fit TRBD2. The trim removed 6 bases at V and 8 bases at J, leaving 16 bases unmatched. CDR1 is DFQATT and CDR2 is SNEGSKA in the germline V gene (reference sequence). The CDR3 loop spans 17 amino acids. The CDR3 loop is CSATKTSGGAIFYEQFF. In DNA form, the CDR3 reads TGCAGTGCCACGAAAACTAGCGGGGGGGCTATTTTCTATGAGCAGTTCTTC.

The rearrangement joins TRBV20-1 to TRBJ1-2; maybe TRBD1 (6 bases). Trimming cost V 5 bases and J 10 bases, with 14 bases left between them. The CDR3 length is 11 residues. Germline CDR1 and CDR2: DFQATT and SNEGSKA (reference sequence). The CDR3 DNA is TGCAGTGCTCGTACAGGGTTCATCTACACCTTC. It translates to CSARTGFIYTF.

V gene TRBV2 combines with J gene TRBJ1-6; D possibly corresponds to TRBD1 (6 bases). The germline gives CDR1 SNHLY, CDR2 FYNNEI. V was clipped by 5 bases and J by 12 bases, with 20 bases between them. The CDR3 covers 15 residues. This CDR3 is CASSRSGAKYGPLHF. The CDR3 nucleotides read TGTGCCAGCAGTCGATCGGGGGCGAAGTATGGACCCCTCCACTTT.

This clonotype was found many times. The rearrangement uses TRBV7-6 and TRBJ2-6, with a tentative D call TRBD2 (6 bases). Germline CDR1 reads SGHVS; CDR2 reads FNYEAQ. The V and J ends lost 5 bases and 3 bases respectively, with 20 bases between them. This CDR3 has 18 residues. The CDR3 DNA reads as TGTGCCAGCAGCCCTCCGGGGGTGGAAGTGTTTGGGGCCAACGTCCTGACTTTC. The encoded protein is CASSPPGVEVFGANVLTF. Full variable domain (remainder filled in from reference TRBV7-6 and TRBJ2-6): GAGVSQSPRYKVTKRGQDVALRCDPISGHVSLYWYRQALGQGPEFLTYFNYEAQQDKSGLPNDRFSAERPEGSISTLTIQRTEQRDSAMYRCASSPPGVEVFGANVLTFGAGSRLTVL.

This clonotype was counted between two and nine times. The chain couples TRBV4-1 to TRBJ2-5; the D gene is possibly TRBD2 (5 bases). Germline V CDR1 and CDR2: MGHRA, YSYEKL. CDR3 length equals 14 residues. Trimming removed 3 bases at V and 3 bases at J, with 11 bases between. CDR3 residues: CASSHFGLEETQYF. Written as DNA, the CDR3 is TGCGCCAGCAGCCATTTCGGACTGGAAGAGACCCAGTACTTC.

The chain has TRBV7-9 and TRBJ2-2, with TRBD1 matching 10 bases. The CDR3 consists of 16 residues. The ends lost 5 bases at V and 4 bases at J; junction bases unmatched: 7. The germline V gene encodes CDR1 SEHNR and CDR2 FQNEAQ (reference sequence). CDR3 protein: CASSKTGTGATGELFF. The CDR3 DNA sequence: TGTGCCAGCAGCAAAACCGGGACAGGGGCCACCGGGGAGCTGTTTTTT.

The chain recombines TRBV9 with TRBJ1-2; TRBD1 aligns across 11 bases. The J segment lost 0 bases and the V segment lost 2 bases, leaving 6 bases of the junction unmatched. This CDR3 comprises 17 residues. CDR1 and CDR2 (germline): SGDLS, YYNGEE. The CDR3 is CASSVGQGGITNYGYTF. CDR3 in DNA: TGTGCCAGCAGCGTGGGACAGGGGGGAATTACTAACTATGGCTACACCTTC.

This clonotype has ten or more counts. The gene calls are TRBV7-2 and TRBJ1-1, with D unresolved. The germline CDR1 and CDR2 sequences are SGHTA and FQGNSA. Deletions cut 1 base from V and 0 bases from J, with 21 bases between. This CDR3 comprises 19 residues. In DNA, the CDR3 is TGTGCCAGCAGCTTAGTGTTTATGGTAGGGTCCTTCATGAACACTGAAGCTTTCTTT. It yields the protein CASSLVFMVGSFMNTEAFF.

The rearrangement joins TRBV12-3 or TRBV12-4 to TRBJ2-1; TRBD1 matches at 8 bases. This CDR3 is built from 13 residues. Trimming at V came to 7 bases and at J to 8 bases, leaving 7 bases not matched to a gene. The CDR3 bases are TGTGCCAGCATTAGGACAGGGATGGATGAGCAGTTCTTC. Protein: CASIRTGMDEQFF.

This clonotype has a handful of counts. The chain has TRBV15 and TRBJ2-2; possibly TRBD2 for D (5 bases). Deletions cut 6 bases from V and 2 bases from J, with 16 bases between. Looked up from germline, CDR1 is LNHNV and CDR2 is YYDKDF (reference sequence). The CDR3 contains 16 residues. The CDR3 here is CATRKSGSSNTGELFF. DNA of the CDR3: TGTGCCACCAGGAAATCGGGATCTTCCAACACCGGGGAGCTGTTTTTT.